This TCR beta chain comes out of a study of early stage breast cancer tumors. Study background: About 70% of the 16 invasive tumors were ER+, PR+ and HER2-.

This clone occurred a few times. Antigen unknown. Study-level findings and limits: Enriched TCRB sequences shared across patients were mostly commonly generated sequences. Compared with adjacent normal breast, tumors showed around 2.5-fold denser, more clonal T cells.

Each sample had two DNA replicates, about 0.52 ug blood or 1.5 ug tissue. TCRdb's copy holds only in-frame clones and misses some; the assay was immunoSEQ multiplex PCR. The sample carries about 48,000 clones, around 83% recorded once. The trim removed 7 bases at V and 10 bases at J, leaving 8 bases unmatched. This CDR3 spans 14 amino acids. CDR1 and CDR2 from the germline V gene are WSHSY and SAAADI. The receptor was derived from a person between 45 and 65 years old with breast cancer. The rearrangement joins TRBV10-2 to TRBJ1-6; 9 bases agree with TRBD1. The material sequenced was blood. CDR3 DNA sequence: TGCGCCAGCAAGGCGAGACAGGGGGTCTCACCCCTCCACTTT. This codes for CASKARQGVSPLHF.